This T cell receptor (beta chain) appears in the sequencing data of a study of T-cell reconstitution after alpha-beta-depleted transplantation in children. V lost 2 bases and J lost 5, with 12 bases in between. CDR3 length: 14 residues. Germline values: CDR1 SGHVS, CDR2 FNYEAQ. As it was prepared, the TCRbeta library received unique molecular identifiers. MiXCR, applied by TCRdb to the PCR reads, yields one record per CDR3 protein. The repertoire consists of some 500,000 distinct CDR3 sequences, with over 25% occurring once and the leading ten covering around 2.4%. The V and J genes are TRBV7-6 and TRBJ2-5; TRBD2 is a possible D gene (6 bases). This receptor was obtained from a human donor who donated a stem cell graft to a child with aplastic anemia. The sequencing here drew on PBMCs from the stem cell graft donor, taken from the stem cell graft. The CDR3 protein is CASSLRSSEETQYF. CDR3 DNA sequence: TGTGCCAGCAGCTTAAGGTCTAGCGAGGAGACCCAGTACTTC.